The T cell receptor beta chain described here comes from a study of T cell responses to AZD1222 COVID-19 vaccine. Profiling relied on immunoSEQ multiplex PCR, and the TCRdb table lists in-frame clones only, not all of them. The sample lists approximately 81,000 clones, about four fifths occurring once. Second-dose groups at about 4 or about 12 weeks were pooled. Of note for this clone: What it recognizes is unknown.

V was cut by 3 bases and J by 2 bases, with 2 bases left in between. The germline gives CDR1 LGHDT, CDR2 YNNKEL (reference sequence). The length of the CDR3 is 13 residues. Study-level results: Every sample of the repertoires postdated the peak T cell response. An increase in Spike-specific TCR breadth and depth was observed after two AZD1222 doses.

The origin of this receptor is an adult who received the AZD1222 COVID-19 vaccine. The source was peripheral blood, collected 28 days after the second AZD1222 dose. The V and J genes are TRBV3-1 (or the pseudogene TRBV3-2) and TRBJ2-6, with no clear D. CDR3 loop: CASSHTGANVLTF. The CDR3 DNA reads TGTGCCAGCAGCCACACTGGGGCCAACGTCCTGACTTTC.